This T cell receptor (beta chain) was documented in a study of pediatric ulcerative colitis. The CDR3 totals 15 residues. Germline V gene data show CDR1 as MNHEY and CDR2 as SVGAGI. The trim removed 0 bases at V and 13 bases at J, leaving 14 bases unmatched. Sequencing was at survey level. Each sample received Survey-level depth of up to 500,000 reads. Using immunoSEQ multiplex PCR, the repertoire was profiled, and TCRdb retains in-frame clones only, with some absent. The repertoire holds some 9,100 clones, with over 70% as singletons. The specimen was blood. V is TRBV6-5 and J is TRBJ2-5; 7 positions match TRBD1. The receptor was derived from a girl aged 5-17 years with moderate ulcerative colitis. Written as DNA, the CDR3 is TGTGCCAGCAGTTACTCCTTTACAAGAGGGGGCCGTATGTACTTC. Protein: CASSYSFTRGGRMYF.